The following is a T cell receptor beta chain sequence with its context. Its antigen is unidentified. The data originate from a study of CD8 T cells in ankylosing spondylitis. Points from the study as a whole: Within ankylosing spondylitis blood, a TCR beta motif made up of seven to nine highly homologous variants appeared to be characteristic. Reported data indicate significant enrichment of disease-linked clones within matched ankylosing spondylitis synovial fluid. There were earlier reports of some motif variants in reactive arthritis synovial fluid and blood.

From germline, CDR1 is MGHRA and CDR2 YSYEKL. The junction had 7 bases not matched to a gene; V was cut back by 4 bases and J by 0 bases. The CDR3 length is 16 residues. Each CDR3 protein is one row after TCRdb ran MiXCR on the 5' RACE reads. The profile shows 220,000 or so distinct CDR3 sequences, around 16% of them singletons. The chain uses TRBV4-1 and TRBJ2-3; 7 nucleotides match TRBD2. Sample: blood, either unsorted or a sorted T cell fraction (not recorded which). The source of this sequence is a male donor with ankylosing spondylitis. The CDR3 reads CASSRILADSTDTQYF. CDR3 sequence (DNA): TGCGCCAGCAGCCGCATCCTAGCGGACAGCACAGATACGCAGTATTTT.